One and the same sample provided the 24 T cell receptor beta chains below, sequenced in a study of blood T cell repertoires in COVID-19. TCRdb's copy holds only in-frame clones and misses some; the assay was immunoSEQ multiplex PCR. The data contain more than 15,000 clones, approximately 86% of them seen just once; the ten biggest clones take up under 20%. Sequencing input: peripheral blood. These receptors came from a man in his fifties with active COVID-19.

The chain uses TRBV27 and TRBJ2-1; perhaps TRBD2 as D (6 bases). The CDR3 consists of 14 residues. CDR1 is MNHEY, CDR2 SMNVEV, per germline (reference sequence). V shed 0 bases and J shed 7 bases, with 10 bases lying between them. The chain's CDR3 is CASSLSVGGNEQFF. In DNA form, the CDR3 reads TGTGCCAGCAGTTTATCGGTGGGGGGTAATGAGCAGTTCTTC.

V usage is TRBV19 and J usage is TRBJ1-4, with 11 bases that match TRBD1. Trimming removed 7 bases from V and 10 bases from J; junction bases left unmatched: 5. From germline, CDR1 is LNHDA and CDR2 SQIVND (reference sequence). CDR3 length: 13 amino acids. In nucleotides, the CDR3 is TGTGCCAGTACTGGGACAGGGGGAAGAAAACTGTTTTTT. Translating it yields CASTGTGGRKLFF.

V gene TRBV14 combines with J gene TRBJ2-1; 11 bases are shared with TRBD2. V was clipped by 4 bases and J by 4 bases; unmatched bases: 9. Germline V gene data show CDR1 as SGHDN and CDR2 as FVKESK. This CDR3 comprises 17 residues. The CDR3 loop reads CASSPLSGRAGYNEQFF. CDR3 coding DNA: TGTGCCAGCAGCCCCCTTAGCGGGAGGGCCGGATACAATGAGCAGTTCTTC.

Only one count was recorded for this clone. The V gene is TRBV5-4, the J gene TRBJ1-2, with a tentative D call TRBD1 (5 bases). The CDR3 contains 15 residues. Germline V gene lookup returns CDR1 SGHNT and CDR2 YYREEE (reference sequence). V was clipped by 0 bases and J by 1 base, with 10 bases between them. Written as DNA, the CDR3 is TGTGCCAGCAGCTTGGCCGGGGGGATTAACTATGGCTACACCTTC. Translated: CASSLAGGINYGYTF.

CDR3 sequence: CASSDGDWATYNEQFF. CDR3 nucleotides: TGTGCCAGCAGCGATGGGGACTGGGCCACCTACAATGAGCAGTTCTTC. This sequence joins TRBV9 and TRBJ2-1; D might be TRBD2 (6 bases). This CDR3 comprises 16 residues. With 3 bases removed from V and 2 bases from J, the gap between germline ends came to 15 bases. In germline, CDR1 is SGDLS, CDR2 YYNGEE.

This clone was observed once. The rearrangement uses TRBV5-1 and TRBJ2-1, with 7 bases identical to TRBD2. The germline gives CDR1 SGHRS, CDR2 YFSETQ. J gave up 4 bases and V 4 bases, and 8 bases lay outside the gene matches. The CDR3 has 15 residues. CDR3 sequence (DNA): TGCGCCAGCAGCCTCCAGCGGGGTCTTTACAATGAGCAGTTCTTC. Translation: CASSLQRGLYNEQFF.

The rearrangement uses TRBV20-1 and TRBJ2-7, with 8 bases identical to TRBD1. The CDR3 spans 14 residues. J gave up 2 bases and V 3 bases, and 6 bases lay outside the gene matches. Looked up from germline, CDR1 is DFQATT and CDR2 is SNEGSKA (reference sequence). The CDR3 loop reads CSASLPQGAYEQYF. DNA of the CDR3: TGCAGTGCTAGTTTACCACAGGGGGCCTACGAGCAGTACTTC.

The chain uses TRBV11-2 and TRBJ2-1; D possibly corresponds to TRBD2 (6 bases). CDR3 size: 18 residues. V was cut by 4 bases and J by 0 bases, with 19 bases left in between. CDR1 is SGHAT and CDR2 is FQNNGV in the germline V gene. The CDR3 protein is CASSSLRSGPRSYNEQFF. The CDR3 nucleotides read TGTGCCAGCAGCTCCTTAAGGAGCGGGCCCCGCTCCTACAATGAGCAGTTCTTC.

The chain has TRBV24-1 and TRBJ1-2; TRBD1 matches at 9 bases. The germline V gene encodes CDR1 KGHDR and CDR2 SFDVKD. With 3 bases clipped from V and 2 bases from J, the junction kept 6 bases outside the gene matches. The CDR3 runs to 16 residues. Here the CDR3 reads CATSDTGTGSNYGYTF. The CDR3 coding sequence is TGTGCCACCAGTGATACAGGGACAGGGTCGAACTATGGCTACACCTTC.

The chain joins TRBV19 to TRBJ2-1; 11 bases align to TRBD2. Germline V gene lookup returns CDR1 LNHDA and CDR2 SQIVND (reference sequence). V was clipped by 1 base and J by 5 bases; unmatched bases: 4. The CDR3 runs to 16 residues. The CDR3, as DNA: TGTGCCAGTAGTATAGGACTAGCGGGGCCTAACAATGAGCAGTTCTTC. The encoded protein is CASSIGLAGPNNEQFF.

V is TRBV7-9 and J is TRBJ1-1; 7 nucleotides match TRBD1. The germline CDR1 and CDR2 sequences are SEHNR and FQNEAQ (reference sequence). V lost 2 bases and J lost 5; bases outside the gene matches: 8. The CDR3 totals 15 residues. CDR3 in DNA: TGTGCCAGCAGCTTATCCGCGACAGGGAAAACTGAAGCTTTCTTT. Translating it yields CASSLSATGKTEAFF.

The genes are TRBV12-2 and TRBJ2-7; TRBD2, the table's D call, lacks a check against the DNA. TRBV12-2 is a pseudogene locus. This CDR3 contains 16 residues. The CDR3 DNA is TGTGCAAGTCGCCTTTCCGGACTAGCGGGACCCTGCGAGCAGTACTTC. It codes for CASRLSGLAGPCEQYF.

This chain connects TRBV11-2 to TRBJ2-5; D might be TRBD2 (5 bases). V was pared by 2 bases and J by 5 bases, with 12 bases between. The germline CDR1 and CDR2 sequences are SGHAT and FQNNGV. The CDR3 covers 14 residues. The CDR3 sequence is CASSLLVGVETQYF. In nucleotides, the CDR3 is TGTGCCAGCAGCTTATTGGTGGGAGTCGAGACCCAGTACTTC.

This clone was counted between two and nine times. The gene calls are TRBV11-3 and TRBJ2-7; unclear D gene. This CDR3 is 13 amino acids long. Germline V lookup: CDR1 SGHNT, CDR2 YENEEA. Trimming removed 3 bases from V and 0 bases from J, with 6 bases in between. CDR3 region: CASSLQNSYEQYF. CDR3 nucleotide sequence: TGTGCCAGCAGCTTGCAGAACTCCTACGAGCAGTACTTC.

This chain uses TRBV5-4 with TRBJ2-1; D may be TRBD2 (6 bases). V was cut by 1 base and J by 5 bases, with 10 bases left in between. CDR1 and CDR2 from the germline V gene are SGHNT and YYREEE (reference sequence). The length of the CDR3 is 14 residues. CDR3: CASSLPGDHNEQFF. The CDR3 DNA follows: TGTGCCAGCAGCTTGCCGGGAGACCACAATGAGCAGTTCTTC.

This chain joins TRBV11-3 and TRBJ2-1; a possible D gene is TRBD2 (6 bases). This CDR3 has 16 amino acids. Germline CDR1 SGHNT, CDR2 YENEEA. The V end lost 0 bases, the J end lost 4 bases, and 13 bases lay between the germline ends. This CDR3 reads CASSLDRYGGYNEQFF. The CDR3 DNA reads TGTGCCAGCAGCTTAGATCGGTACGGGGGTTACAATGAGCAGTTCTTC.

The rearrangement links TRBV25-1 to TRBJ2-7; D unclear. V gave up 3 bases and J gave up 6 bases, with 12 bases separating them. This CDR3 spans 13 amino acids. Germline V CDR1 and CDR2: MGHDK, SYGVNS. The CDR3 reads CASSEPGTGEQYF. The CDR3 DNA follows: TGTGCCAGCAGTGAGCCCGGTACTGGCGAGCAGTACTTC.

The chain combines TRBV5-4 with TRBJ2-1; weak D call: TRBD2 (5 bases). CDR1 is SGHNT, CDR2 YYREEE, per germline (reference sequence). Trimming pared 2 bases from V and 9 bases from J, leaving 15 bases between. This CDR3 spans 14 amino acids. The CDR3 spells CASSLPLHEGEQFF. The CDR3 region has the DNA TGTGCCAGCAGCTTACCACTACATGAGGGTGAGCAGTTCTTC.

V is TRBV15 and J is TRBJ1-2, with 9 bases fitting TRBD1. V lost 3 bases, J lost 4 bases, and 6 bases stayed unmatched. This CDR3 contains 15 residues. Germline CDR1 reads LNHNV; CDR2 reads YYDKDF (reference sequence). The CDR3 loop is CATSRGQGNVYGYTF. The CDR3 coding sequence is TGTGCCACCAGCAGGGGACAGGGAAACGTCTATGGCTACACCTTC.

The chain has TRBV7-2 and TRBJ2-1, with 7 bases identical to TRBD2. This CDR3 spans 15 amino acids. Germline V gives CDR1 SGHTA, CDR2 FQGNSA. The V segment lost 0 bases and the J segment 6 bases; nucleotides outside the gene matches: 5. Here the CDR3 reads CASSLAGGRGNEQFF. The CDR3 region has the DNA TGTGCCAGCAGCTTAGCGGGAGGGAGGGGCAATGAGCAGTTCTTC.

The chain uses TRBV5-5 and TRBJ2-1; 8 bases align to TRBD2. This CDR3 contains 14 residues. Germline lookup yields CDR1 SGHKS and CDR2 YYEKEE (reference sequence). V shed 1 base and J 9 bases; nucleotides not matched to a gene: 6. The CDR3 DNA follows: TGTGCCAGCAGCTTGCCAGCGGGAGCAGGTGAGCAGTTCTTC. It encodes CASSLPAGAGEQFF.

Written as DNA, the CDR3 is TGTGCCAGCAGCTTAGTGGCGGGATACACGGGCAATGAGCAGTTCTTC. Translation: CASSLVAGYTGNEQFF. The chain employs TRBV11-1 and TRBJ2-1; weak D call: TRBD2 (6 bases). CDR1 is SGHAT, CDR2 FQDESV, per germline (reference sequence). Between the trimmed V and J ends, which lost 1 base and 6 bases, there was a span of 16 bases. The CDR3 is 16 residues long.

V is TRBV2 and J is TRBJ2-1, with a weak D call TRBD2 (6 bases). V was pared by 10 bases and J by 7 bases, with 17 bases between. CDR1 and CDR2 from the germline V gene are SNHLY and FYNNEI. CDR3 length equals 13 residues. For the CDR3, the DNA is TGTGCCACTGCCGGGACTTCACGTAATGAGCAGTTCTTC. Translated: CATAGTSRNEQFF. The entire variable domain, with the rest obtained from reference TRBV2 and TRBJ2-1, is as follows: EPEVTQTPSHQVTQMGQEVILRCVPISNHLYFYWYRQILGQKVEFLVSFYNNEISEKSEIFDDQFSVERPDGSNFTLKIRSTKLEDSAMYFCATAGTSRNEQFFGPGTRLTVL.

The chain couples TRBV6-5 to TRBJ2-3, with 8 bases aligning to TRBD2. J lost 1 base, V lost 3 bases, and 6 bases had no gene match. CDR1 and CDR2 from the germline V gene are MNHEY and SVGAGI. This CDR3 region has 16 residues. The CDR3 DNA reads TGTGCCAGCAGTTATTTCGGCGGGGGGCGCACAGATACGCAGTATTTT. Its protein product is CASSYFGGGRTDTQYF.